This TCR beta chain is drawn from a study of blood T cell repertoires in COVID-19 (dated by TCRdb to about 2020). For context, the study as a whole: Collaborator samples came from the United States, Italy and Spain and covered acute and convalescent phases of COVID-19. The prospective study material was composed of cDNA or gDNA derived from T cells, B-cell-depleted T cells, or PBMCs. Deeply sampled blood TCRbeta repertoires from subjects exposed to, actively infected with, or recovered from COVID-19 were included in the dataset. A freely available public database, intended as a resource for researchers studying the immune response to SARS-CoV-2, is where the repertoires were released. The samples were drawn from the first 160 participants of the ongoing ImmuneRACE study and from under 1,500 subjects provided by 6 global collaborators. The sample metadata nearly always contained a de-identified subject ID, COVID-19 status, age in years and sex. HLA class I and class II types, where available, came from metadata supplied by the sample provider rather than from assay-based typing.

TCRbeta CDR3 regions were amplified from genomic DNA using the immunoSEQ Assay, a bias-controlled multiplex PCR. The original pipeline was this. The number of nucleated cells in each sample was estimated by amplification of reference gene primers within the assay. Sequence reads were collapsed and filtered to measure the absolute abundance of every unique TCRbeta CDR3 rearrangement. For each sample, productive Simpson clonality was calculated as the square root of Simpson's diversity index over productive rearrangements. TCRdb took this table from immuneACCESS and kept in-frame rearrangements with V and J called. Such tables lack part of the clones; where checked against another copy, unresolved V genes explain under half of the gap, and the rest is unexplained. The V and J calls and the clone size are those of that table, but D and trimming were determined from the DNA. Within this sample are over 85,000 clones, with about 88% of them counted one time only. Around 5.2% of the sample goes to the ten largest clones.

Collaborating institutions collected whole blood in K2EDTA tubes following their own protocols. For TCRbeta analysis, collaborators shipped samples as frozen whole blood, isolated PBMCs, or DNA extracted from either of those sample types. Worth noting for this clone: The specificity of this receptor is unknown. No base qualities exist here, and no much larger clone lies one base off it.

The paper as a whole reports these results and caveats: The amount of clinical and demographic metadata varied by source and participant and was provided uncurated.

Cut back by 4 bases and 3 bases, the V and J ends lie 13 bases apart. From the germline V gene, CDR1 is SGHTA and CDR2 is FQGNSA. The cysteine opens and the phenylalanine closes a CDR3 of 15 amino acids. This entry keeps only the CDR3 DNA: 45 bases, framed from base 1. The chain is made from TRBV7-2 and TRBJ1-5; TRBD1 is a weak D gene call, 6 bases matching. Source material: peripheral blood. This TCR was recovered from a man in his forties with acute or convalescent COVID-19. The CDR3 loop reads CASSSSTGPNQPQHF. The nucleotide sequence is TGTGCCAGCAGCTCGTCGACAGGCCCCAATCAGCCCCAGCATTTT.